What follows are 11 T cell receptor beta chains derived from one specimen sequenced in a study of blood T cell repertoires in COVID-19. Using immunoSEQ multiplex PCR, the repertoire was profiled, and TCRdb retains in-frame clones only, with some absent. The data hold roughly 450,000 clones, with about 90% observed a single time. The sequenced sample was PBMCs or T cells enriched from blood (not recorded which). All receptors come from a man between 18 and 29 years old who had recovered from COVID-19.

This clone was seen only once. The rearrangement uses TRBV6-5 and TRBJ1-1; TRBD1 aligns across 9 bases. The junction had 2 bases not matched to a gene; V was cut back by 2 bases and J by 1 base. Germline V gives CDR1 MNHEY, CDR2 SVGAGI. The CDR3 is 15 amino acids. Here the CDR3 reads CASSYPGQGNTEAFF. CDR3 sequence (DNA): TGTGCCAGCAGTTACCCGGGACAGGGGAACACTGAAGCTTTCTTT.

For the CDR3, the DNA is TGCGCCAGCAGTGGGGGACTCCGTTCCGACGAGCAGTACTTC. Its protein is CASSGGLRSDEQYF. V usage is TRBV10-1 and J usage is TRBJ2-7; tentative D call: TRBD2 (6 bases). V lost 4 bases to trimming and J lost 5 bases, with 15 bases between them. The CDR3 has 14 residues. The germline CDR1 and CDR2 sequences are WNHNN and SYGVQD (reference sequence).

V usage is TRBV5-1 and J usage is TRBJ2-3; 11 positions agree with TRBD1. The CDR3 loop spans 17 amino acids. Trimming at V came to 5 bases and at J to 4 bases, leaving 12 bases not matched to a gene. Looked up from germline, CDR1 is SGHRS and CDR2 is YFSETQ. Written as DNA, the CDR3 is TGCGCCAGCAGTCAATTTGGGGGACAGGGGGTGTCAGATACGCAGTATTTT. It codes for CASSQFGGQGVSDTQYF.

This sequence joins TRBV27 and TRBJ1-3; 8 nucleotides agree with TRBD1. This CDR3 has 16 amino acids. CDR1 is MNHEY, CDR2 SMNVEV, per germline (reference sequence). J was trimmed by 0 bases and V by 5 bases; bases with no gene match: 6. The CDR3 is CASSARQGNSGNTIYF. CDR3 nucleotide sequence: TGTGCCAGCAGTGCCAGACAGGGGAACTCTGGAAACACCATATATTTT.

The CDR3 reads CASSFPGQGRDTEAFF. For the CDR3, the DNA is TGTGCCAGCAGTTTCCCGGGACAGGGAAGGGACACTGAAGCTTTCTTT. The J gene is TRBJ1-1, the V gene TRBV6-5; 9 nucleotides line up with TRBD1. The CDR3 extends over 16 amino acids. Losses at the gene ends were 4 bases for V and 3 bases for J; bases not matched to a gene: 9. Germline V lookup: CDR1 MNHEY, CDR2 SVGAGI.

The chain has TRBV19 and TRBJ1-2; D is unresolved. V dropped 4 bases and J dropped 4 bases, with 10 bases sitting between them. The CDR3 has 13 amino acids. Germline loops: CDR1 LNHDA, CDR2 SQIVND (reference sequence). The CDR3 here is CASSSGVFYGYTF. DNA of the CDR3: TGTGCCAGTAGTAGCGGGGTCTTCTATGGCTACACCTTC.

The V and J genes are TRBV13 and TRBJ1-2, with TRBD1 matching over 9 bases. The V gene's germline CDR1 is PRHDT and CDR2 FYEKMQ (reference sequence). V was clipped by 8 bases and J by 5 bases; unmatched bases: 9. The CDR3 covers 14 residues. The CDR3, as DNA: TGTGCCAGCGGGTTACAGGGGGCGTTTTATGGCTACACCTTC. Translating it yields CASGLQGAFYGYTF.

The V call is TRBV10-3, the J call TRBJ1-3, with 9 positions matching TRBD1. Germline V lookup: CDR1 ENHRY, CDR2 SYGVKD. Germline trimming cut 6 bases from V and 1 base from J; bases unmatched to any gene: 4. The length of the CDR3 is 15 residues. The CDR3 sequence: CAISAQGASGNTIYF. The DNA of the CDR3 is TGTGCCATCAGCGCACAGGGGGCGTCTGGAAACACCATATATTTT.

CDR3 sequence: CASSYSTGGIEEKLFF. Written as DNA, the CDR3 is TGTGCCAGCAGTTACTCGACAGGGGGCATTGAGGAAAAACTGTTTTTT. The chain carries TRBV6-5 and TRBJ1-4, with 10 bases lining up with TRBD1. The CDR3 has 16 residues. The junction had 6 bases not matched to a gene; V was cut back by 0 bases and J by 8 bases. Per the germline V gene, CDR1 is MNHEY and CDR2 is SVGAGI.

This clone has a handful of counts. The chain links TRBV28 to TRBJ1-6; TRBD1 is a possible D gene (6 bases). Germline CDR1 and CDR2: MDHEN and SYDVKM. The CDR3 totals 14 residues. The V gene lost 2 bases and the J gene lost 7 bases, with 9 bases spanning the gap. The CDR3 nucleotides are TGTGCCAGCAGTTTACAGGGGATCAATTCACCCCTCCACTTT. Encoded protein: CASSLQGINSPLHF.

The chain couples TRBV5-6 to TRBJ1-2, with D hard to call. CDR1 is SGHDT and CDR2 is YYEEEE in the germline V gene. CDR3 length: 14 residues. Trimming took off 0 bases at V and 4 bases at J, with 10 bases between the two ends. This CDR3 is CASSLAGSIYGYTF. The CDR3 DNA sequence: TGTGCCAGCAGCTTGGCAGGATCGATCTATGGCTACACCTTC. Using reference TRBV5-6 and TRBJ1-2 for the parts outside the CDR3, the full variable domain is DAGVTQSPTHLIKTRGQQVTLRCSPKSGHDTVSWYQQALGQGPQFIFQYYEEEERQRGNFPDRFSGHQFPNYSSELNVNALLLGDSALYLCASSLAGSIYGYTFGSGTRLTVV.